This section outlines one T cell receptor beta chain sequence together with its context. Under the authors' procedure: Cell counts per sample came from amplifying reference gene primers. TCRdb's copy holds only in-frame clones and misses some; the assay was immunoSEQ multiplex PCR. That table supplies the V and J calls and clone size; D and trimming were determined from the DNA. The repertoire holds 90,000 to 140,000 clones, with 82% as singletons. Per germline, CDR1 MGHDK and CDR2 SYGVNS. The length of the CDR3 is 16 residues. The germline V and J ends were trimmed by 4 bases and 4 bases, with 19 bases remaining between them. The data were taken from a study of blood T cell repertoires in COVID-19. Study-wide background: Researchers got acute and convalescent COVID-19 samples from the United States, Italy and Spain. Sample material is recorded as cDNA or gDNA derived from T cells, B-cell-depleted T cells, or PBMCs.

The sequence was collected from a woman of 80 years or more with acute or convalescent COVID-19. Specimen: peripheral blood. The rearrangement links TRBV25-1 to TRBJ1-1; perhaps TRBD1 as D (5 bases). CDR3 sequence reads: CASSGASSGLVTEAFF. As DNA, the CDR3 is TGTGCCAGCAGTGGGGCCTCTTCGGGACTAGTCACTGAAGCTTTCTTT.